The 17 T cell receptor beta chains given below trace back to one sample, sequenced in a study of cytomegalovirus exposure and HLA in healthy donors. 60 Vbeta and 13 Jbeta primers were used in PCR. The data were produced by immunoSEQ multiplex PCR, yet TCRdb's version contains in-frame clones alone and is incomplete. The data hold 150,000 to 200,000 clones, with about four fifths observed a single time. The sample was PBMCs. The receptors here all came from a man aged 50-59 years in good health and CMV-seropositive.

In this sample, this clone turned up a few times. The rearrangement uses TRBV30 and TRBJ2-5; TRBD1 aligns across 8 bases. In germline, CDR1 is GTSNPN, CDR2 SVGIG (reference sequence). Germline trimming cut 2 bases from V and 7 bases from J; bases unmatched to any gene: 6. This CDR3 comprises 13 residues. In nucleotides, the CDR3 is TGTGCCTGGAGTCACGGACAGGGCAGGACCCAGTACTTC. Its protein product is CAWSHGQGRTQYF. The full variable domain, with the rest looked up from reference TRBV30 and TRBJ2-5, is SQTIHQWPATLVQPVGSPLSLECTVEGTSNPNLYWYRQAAGRGLQLLFYSVGIGQISSEVPQNLSASRPQDRQFILSSKKLLLSDSGFYLCAWSHGQGRTQYFGPGTRLLVL.

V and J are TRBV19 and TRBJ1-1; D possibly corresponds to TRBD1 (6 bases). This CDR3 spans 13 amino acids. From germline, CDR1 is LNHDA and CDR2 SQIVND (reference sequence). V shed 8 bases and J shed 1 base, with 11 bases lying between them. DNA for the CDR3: TGTGCCAGTGCCTGGACAGCGAACACTGAAGCTTTCTTT. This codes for CASAWTANTEAFF.

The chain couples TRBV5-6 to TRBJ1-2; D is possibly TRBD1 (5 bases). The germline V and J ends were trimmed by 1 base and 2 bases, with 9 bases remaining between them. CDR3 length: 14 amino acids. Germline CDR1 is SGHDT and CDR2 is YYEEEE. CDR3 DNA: TGTGCCAGCAGCTTGAGTCAGGGCAACTATGGCTACACCTTC. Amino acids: CASSLSQGNYGYTF.

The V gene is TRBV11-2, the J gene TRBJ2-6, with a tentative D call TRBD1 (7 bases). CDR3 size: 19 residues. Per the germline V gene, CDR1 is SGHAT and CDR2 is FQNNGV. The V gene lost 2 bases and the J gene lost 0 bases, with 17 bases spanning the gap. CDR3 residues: CASSLTQGGPASGANVLTF. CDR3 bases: TGTGCCAGCAGCTTAACCCAGGGGGGACCCGCCTCTGGGGCCAACGTCCTGACTTTC.

The CDR3 region is CASSSLESGRAGEQFF. CDR3 nucleotide sequence: TGTGCCAGCAGTTCCCTCGAAAGCGGGAGGGCAGGGGAGCAGTTCTTC. The chain couples TRBV27 to TRBJ2-1; 10 nucleotides line up with TRBD2. Germline V gene data show CDR1 as MNHEY and CDR2 as SMNVEV (reference sequence). The length of the CDR3 is 16 residues. Germline trimming cut 4 bases from V and 10 bases from J; bases unmatched to any gene: 13.

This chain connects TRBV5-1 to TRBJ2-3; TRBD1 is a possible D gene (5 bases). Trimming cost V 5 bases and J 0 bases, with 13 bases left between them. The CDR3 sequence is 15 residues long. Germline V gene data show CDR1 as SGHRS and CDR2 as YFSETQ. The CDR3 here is CASRKDSASTDTQYF. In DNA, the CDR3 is TGCGCCAGCAGAAAAGACAGCGCTAGCACAGATACGCAGTATTTT.

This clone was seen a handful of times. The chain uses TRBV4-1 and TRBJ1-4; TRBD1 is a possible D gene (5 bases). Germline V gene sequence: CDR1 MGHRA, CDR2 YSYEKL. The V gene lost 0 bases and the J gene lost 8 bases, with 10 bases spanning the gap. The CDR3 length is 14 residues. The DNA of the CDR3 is TGCGCCAGCAGCCAAGACGGGGGGAGGGAAAAACTGTTTTTT. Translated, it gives CASSQDGGREKLFF.

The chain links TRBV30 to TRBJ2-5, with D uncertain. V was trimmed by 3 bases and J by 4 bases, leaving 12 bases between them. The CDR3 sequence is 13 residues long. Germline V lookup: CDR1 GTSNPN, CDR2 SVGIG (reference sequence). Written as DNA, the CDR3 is TGTGCCTGGAGCCCCCTGGGCCCAGAGACCCAGTACTTC. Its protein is CAWSPLGPETQYF.

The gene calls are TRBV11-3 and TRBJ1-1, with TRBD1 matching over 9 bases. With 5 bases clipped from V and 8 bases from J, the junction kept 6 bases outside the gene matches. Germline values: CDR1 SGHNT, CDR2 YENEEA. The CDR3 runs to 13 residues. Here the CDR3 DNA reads TGTGCCAGCAGCCTTCGGACAGGGGTGGAAGCTTTCTTT. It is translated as CASSLRTGVEAFF.

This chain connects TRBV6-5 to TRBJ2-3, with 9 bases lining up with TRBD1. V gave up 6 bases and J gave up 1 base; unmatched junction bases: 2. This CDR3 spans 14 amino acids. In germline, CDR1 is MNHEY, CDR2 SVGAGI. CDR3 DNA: TGTGCCAGCAGGCGGACAGGGGGCACAGATACGCAGTATTTT. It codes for CASRRTGGTDTQYF.

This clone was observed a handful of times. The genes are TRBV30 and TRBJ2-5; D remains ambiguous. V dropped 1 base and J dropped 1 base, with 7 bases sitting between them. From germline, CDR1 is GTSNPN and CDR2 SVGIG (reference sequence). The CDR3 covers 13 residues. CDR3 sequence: CAWSAHSQETQYF. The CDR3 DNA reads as TGTGCCTGGAGTGCTCACAGCCAAGAGACCCAGTACTTC.

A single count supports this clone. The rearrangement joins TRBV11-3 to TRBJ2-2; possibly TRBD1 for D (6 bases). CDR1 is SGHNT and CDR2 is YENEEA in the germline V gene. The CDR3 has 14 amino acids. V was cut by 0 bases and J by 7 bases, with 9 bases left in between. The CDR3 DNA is TGTGCCAGCAGCTTAGACACAGGGTTCGGGGAGCTGTTTTTT. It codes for CASSLDTGFGELFF.

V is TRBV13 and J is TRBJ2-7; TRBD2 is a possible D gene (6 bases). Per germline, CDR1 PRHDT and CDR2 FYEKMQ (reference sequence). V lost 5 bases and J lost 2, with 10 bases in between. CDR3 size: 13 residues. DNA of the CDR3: TGTGCCAGCAGCCCTGGGACTCCCTACGAGCAGTACTTC. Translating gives CASSPGTPYEQYF.

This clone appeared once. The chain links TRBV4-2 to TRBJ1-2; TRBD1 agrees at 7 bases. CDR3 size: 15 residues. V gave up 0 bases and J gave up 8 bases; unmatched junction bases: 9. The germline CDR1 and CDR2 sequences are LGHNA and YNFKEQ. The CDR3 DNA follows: TGTGCCAGCAGCCAAGAATCCGGAACAGGGGTAGGCTACACCTTC. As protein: CASSQESGTGVGYTF.

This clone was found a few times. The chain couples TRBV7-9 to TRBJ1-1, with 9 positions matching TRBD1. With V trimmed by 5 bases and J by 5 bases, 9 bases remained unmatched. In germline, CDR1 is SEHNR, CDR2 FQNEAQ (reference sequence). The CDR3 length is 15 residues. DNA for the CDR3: TGTGCCAGCAGCCCACCGACAGGGGGAGATACTGAAGCTTTCTTT. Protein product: CASSPPTGGDTEAFF.

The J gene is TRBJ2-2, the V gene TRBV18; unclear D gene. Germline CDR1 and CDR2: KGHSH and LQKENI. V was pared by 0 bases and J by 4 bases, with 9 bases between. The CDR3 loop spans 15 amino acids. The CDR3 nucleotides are TGTGCCAGCTCACCACCGAGTCGGAGCACCGGGGAGCTGTTTTTT. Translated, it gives CASSPPSRSTGELFF.

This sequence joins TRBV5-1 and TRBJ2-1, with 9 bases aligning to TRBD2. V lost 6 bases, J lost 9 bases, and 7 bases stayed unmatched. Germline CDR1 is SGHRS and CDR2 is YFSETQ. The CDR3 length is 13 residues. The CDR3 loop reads CASNGGRVLEQFF. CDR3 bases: TGCGCCAGCAATGGCGGGAGGGTACTTGAGCAGTTCTTC. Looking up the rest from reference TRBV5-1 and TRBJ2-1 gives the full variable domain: KAGVTQTPRYLIKTRGQQVTLSCSPISGHRSVSWYQQTPGQGLQFLFEYFSETQRNKGNFPGRFSGRQFSNSRSEMNVSTLELGDSALYLCASNGGRVLEQFFGPGTRLTVL.